At least ten counts were recorded for the clone carrying this T cell receptor beta chain. Patients had received no treatment of any kind before thyroid surgery. The record originates from a study of metastatic and nonmetastatic thyroid tumors. The germline V gene has CDR1 MNHEY and CDR2 SMNVEV (reference sequence). The CDR3 is 14 residues long. The ends were cut back, 6 bases at V and 2 bases at J, with 14 bases in the middle. TCRdb re-called clones from the PCR reads using MiXCR. The data hold fewer than 35,000 clones, with about 10% observed a single time. The material sequenced was blood. The TCR sequence derives from a female donor with papillary thyroid cancer or a benign thyroid nodule (not recorded which). Some clones in this sample may be carry-over from other donors' samples. V gene TRBV27 combines with J gene TRBJ2-7; either TRBD1 or TRBD2 may supply D (5 bases each). The CDR3 DNA reads as TGTGCCAGCAGGGCCCGGGGCGCCACCTACGAGCAGTACTTC. Translation: CASRARGATYEQYF.